This T cell receptor beta chain is drawn from a study of blood T cell repertoires in COVID-19. Study context: PBMCs, B-cell-depleted T cells, or T cells were the source of the cDNA or gDNA that made up the material.

Methods used by the authors: Researchers report that nucleated cell counts were estimated from reference gene primer amplification. The table came from immunoSEQ multiplex PCR; TCRdb's copy has only in-frame clones and leaves some out. The V and J calls and clone size come from that table; D and trimming were worked out from the DNA. The sample lists approximately 100,000 clones; about 80% were seen once. The sequenced sample consisted of peripheral blood. The receptor was derived from a man between 65 and 80 years old with acute or convalescent COVID-19.

The CDR3 nucleotides read TGCAGTGCTAGTTCGGGCGGGAATTCACCCCTCCACTTT. Translation: CSASSGGNSPLHF. The chain has TRBV20-1 and TRBJ1-6, with D hard to call. V shed 3 bases and J shed 7 bases, with 10 bases lying between them. CDR1 is DFQATT, CDR2 SNEGSKA, per germline (reference sequence). This CDR3 has 13 residues.